The clone carrying this T cell receptor beta chain showed up many times. The template for TCR beta VDJ and CDR3 sequence profiling was genomic DNA. TCRdb used MiXCR to reprocess the reads, holding one entry per CDR3 protein. The data show about 110,000 distinct CDR3 sequences, with 51% seen just once and under 35% held by the top ten. The sample comes from a study of CD8+CD57+ T cells in acquired aplastic anemia. About the research overall: DNA per sorted CD4+ or CD8+ sample ranged roughly 0.18 to 30 ug, averaging around 3 ug. Mean read depth for CD4+ cells from healthy donors was 9.5 million to 13 million.

Germline CDR1 and CDR2: MGHRA and YSYEKL. Trimming shortened V by 4 bases and J by 0 bases, and 9 bases separated the two germline ends. The length of the CDR3 is 14 residues. Source material: sorted CD4+, CD8+, or CD8+CD57+ T cells (not recorded which) from PBMCs. This rearrangement joins TRBV4-1 to TRBJ1-1; D gene uncertain. The origin of this receptor is a human donor in good health, serving as a control. The CDR3 protein is CASSPVGVNTEAFF. Here the CDR3 DNA reads TGCGCCAGCAGCCCCGTAGGAGTGAACACTGAAGCTTTCTTT.